This T cell receptor (beta chain) was identified in a study of cytomegalovirus exposure and HLA in healthy donors. With 2 bases clipped from V and 9 bases from J, the junction kept 14 bases outside the gene matches. The germline CDR1 and CDR2 sequences are MNHEY and SMNVEV (reference sequence). The CDR3 is 16 residues long. Details on this clone: What it binds is unknown.

Nominally healthy donors provided the samples, though records likely missed some immune exposures. General study points: Analyzed later, association rates of TCRs varied across HLA loci, with DRB1 most and HLA-C fewest. Per published accounts, TCR beta sequences correctly predicted the HLA-A and HLA-B alleles of most subjects. A few of the chains that were CMV-associated were confirmed in vitro to be specific for CMV antigens.

The PCR used 60 Vbeta and 13 Jbeta primers. Using immunoSEQ multiplex PCR, the repertoire was profiled, and TCRdb retains in-frame clones only, with some absent. The sample includes about 160,000 clones, roughly 80% of them seen just once. Sequenced: PBMCs. This receptor was obtained from a man aged 18 to 29 in good health and CMV-seropositive. This chain joins TRBV27 and TRBJ2-3; 7 bases are a match to TRBD2. This CDR3 is CASSLEGWGGIRTQYF. CDR3 bases: TGTGCCAGCAGTTTAGAGGGTTGGGGGGGAATCAGAACGCAGTATTTT.